These T cell receptor beta chains were read from a single sample in a study of CD8+ T cells in alopecia areata. Here immunoSEQ multiplex PCR was the method, and the copy in TCRdb shows in-frame clones only, minus some. This table holds 98,000 or so clones, roughly 60% found once. The specimen was CD8+ T cells sorted from blood. The receptors stem from a human donor in good health. Each CDR3 is given with its conserved first and last residue. Fields, in order: V gene, clone size, D gene, CDR3 length, J gene, CDR3 DNA, CDR3 protein. A D gene is named only where the DNA matches it firmly. Size tells how often a clone was seen (once, few, many) or the class of an expanded clone, and some rows leave it out.

v_call: TRBV29-1; clone_size: NA; d_call: TRBD1; cdr3_length: 12; j_call: TRBJ1-2; cdr3_nt: TGCAGCGTCCCGGGACAGGGGCATGGCTACACCTTC; cdr3_aa: CSVPGQGHGYTF
v_call: TRBV4-1; clone_size: NA; d_call: NA; cdr3_length: 13; j_call: TRBJ2-7; cdr3_nt: TGCGCCAGCAGCCCGGGAGTGTCCTACGAGCAGTACTTC; cdr3_aa: CASSPGVSYEQYF
v_call: TRBV5-1; clone_size: NA; d_call: NA; cdr3_length: 16; j_call: TRBJ2-1; cdr3_nt: TGCGCCAGCCGGCCTAGCGTAAATACCCCCTACAATGAGCAGTTCTTC; cdr3_aa: CASRPSVNTPYNEQFF
v_call: TRBV15; clone_size: NA; d_call: NA; cdr3_length: 13; j_call: TRBJ2-2; cdr3_nt: TGTGCCACCAGCAGGATTGATGCCGGGGAGCTGTTTTTT; cdr3_aa: CATSRIDAGELFF
v_call: TRBV5-6; clone_size: NA; d_call: TRBD1; cdr3_length: 14; j_call: TRBJ2-7; cdr3_nt: TGTGCCAGCAGCTTTGGACAGGGAAGCACCGAGCAGTACTTC; cdr3_aa: CASSFGQGSTEQYF
v_call: TRBV25-1; clone_size: few; d_call: TRBD2; cdr3_length: 16; j_call: TRBJ2-7; cdr3_nt: TGTGCCAGCAGTGCACCGGGACTGAGCGGGGATTACGAGCAGTACTTC; cdr3_aa: CASSAPGLSGDYEQYF
v_call: TRBV25-1; clone_size: NA; d_call: TRBD2; cdr3_length: 16; j_call: TRBJ2-5; cdr3_nt: TGTGCCAGCAGTGAATGGATTAGCGGGGGCAAAGAGACCCAGTACTTC; cdr3_aa: CASSEWISGGKETQYF
v_call: TRBV7-2; clone_size: many; d_call: NA; cdr3_length: 14; j_call: TRBJ1-6; cdr3_nt: TGTGCCAGCAGCTTAGGGGCTACCAATTCACCCCTCCACTTT; cdr3_aa: CASSLGATNSPLHF
v_call: TRBV28; clone_size: NA; d_call: NA; cdr3_length: 16; j_call: TRBJ1-6; cdr3_nt: TGTGCCAGCACCCAATCCAGGAGCTCCTATAATTCACCCCTCCACTTT; cdr3_aa: CASTQSRSSYNSPLHF
v_call: TRBV5-4; clone_size: NA; d_call: NA; cdr3_length: 14; j_call: TRBJ2-1; cdr3_nt: TGTGCCAGCAGCCTCATGAGTACCTACAATGAGCAGTTCTTC; cdr3_aa: CASSLMSTYNEQFF
v_call: TRBV15; clone_size: NA; d_call: NA; cdr3_length: 15; j_call: TRBJ1-4; cdr3_nt: TGTGCCACCAGCAAGGGGACTGATGTTAATGAAAAACTGTTTTTT; cdr3_aa: CATSKGTDVNEKLFF
v_call: TRBV6-5; clone_size: NA; d_call: NA; cdr3_length: 13; j_call: TRBJ1-1; cdr3_nt: TGTGCCAGCAGCTACCGGGAGGACACTGAAGCTTTCTTT; cdr3_aa: CASSYREDTEAFF
v_call: TRBV28; clone_size: few; d_call: NA; cdr3_length: 14; j_call: TRBJ2-5; cdr3_nt: TGTGCCAGCAGGGGGGGACAGCTCCAAGAGACCCAGTACTTC; cdr3_aa: CASRGGQLQETQYF
v_call: TRBV20-1; clone_size: few; d_call: NA; cdr3_length: 10; j_call: TRBJ2-1; cdr3_nt: TGCAGTGGGGCAGGGGATGAGCAGTTCTTC; cdr3_aa: CSGAGDEQFF
v_call: TRBV2; clone_size: few; d_call: NA; cdr3_length: 13; j_call: TRBJ2-3; cdr3_nt: TGTGCCAGCAGTGACGCCCGCACAGATACGCAGTATTTT; cdr3_aa: CASSDARTDTQYF
v_call: TRBV19; clone_size: NA; d_call: NA; cdr3_length: 14; j_call: TRBJ1-6; cdr3_nt: TGTGCCACCTCGTTTAGCTCCTATAATTCACCCCTCCACTTT; cdr3_aa: CATSFSSYNSPLHF
v_call: TRBV6-5; clone_size: many; d_call: NA; cdr3_length: 15; j_call: TRBJ2-3; cdr3_nt: TGTGCCAGCAGTTACGAGGAGGGGGGCACAGATACGCAGTATTTT; cdr3_aa: CASSYEEGGTDTQYF
v_call: TRBV9; clone_size: NA; d_call: NA; cdr3_length: 16; j_call: TRBJ1-1; cdr3_nt: TGTGCCAGCAGCCCCTCGGGTTGGGAAAGGAGCACTGAAGCTTTCTTT; cdr3_aa: CASSPSGWERSTEAFF
v_call: TRBV9; clone_size: NA; d_call: NA; cdr3_length: 15; j_call: TRBJ1-4; cdr3_nt: TGTGCCAGCAGCGTAGGGGGTGCAACTAATGAAAAACTGTTTTTT; cdr3_aa: CASSVGGATNEKLFF
v_call: TRBV4-1; clone_size: few; d_call: NA; cdr3_length: 17; j_call: TRBJ1-5; cdr3_nt: TGCGCCAGCAGCCAAGCCTTATACAAGGGGTCAAATCAGCCCCAGCATTTT; cdr3_aa: CASSQALYKGSNQPQHF
v_call: TRBV6-5; clone_size: NA; d_call: NA; cdr3_length: 15; j_call: TRBJ2-5; cdr3_nt: TGTGCCAGCAGTTACCTTGAAGGGGTCCAAGAGACCCAGTACTTC; cdr3_aa: CASSYLEGVQETQYF
v_call: TRBV13; clone_size: once; d_call: NA; cdr3_length: 16; j_call: TRBJ2-6; cdr3_nt: TGTGCCAGCAGCTTATCCCCAGGGTCTGGGGCCAACGTCCTGACTTTC; cdr3_aa: CASSLSPGSGANVLTF
v_call: TRBV4-3; clone_size: NA; d_call: NA; cdr3_length: 12; j_call: TRBJ2-5; cdr3_nt: TGCGCCCCTTGGGGGGAACAAGAGACCCAGTACTTC; cdr3_aa: CAPWGEQETQYF
v_call: TRBV4-1; clone_size: NA; d_call: TRBD2; cdr3_length: 15; j_call: TRBJ2-7; cdr3_nt: TGCGCCAGCAGCCAAGATTCGGGACTAGCCTACGAGCAGTACTTC; cdr3_aa: CASSQDSGLAYEQYF
v_call: TRBV6-4; clone_size: few; d_call: TRBD2; cdr3_length: 15; j_call: TRBJ2-3; cdr3_nt: TGTGCCAGCAGTTCGACTAGCGGGAGCACAGATACACAGTATTTT; cdr3_aa: CASSSTSGSTDTQYF
v_call: TRBV28; clone_size: NA; d_call: NA; cdr3_length: 12; j_call: TRBJ1-1; cdr3_nt: TGTGCCAGCAGTTCGGAATTTAACGAAGCTTTCTTT; cdr3_aa: CASSSEFNEAFF
v_call: TRBV4-3; clone_size: NA; d_call: TRBD1; cdr3_length: 15; j_call: TRBJ2-2; cdr3_nt: TGCGCCAGCAGCCAGCGGACAGGGGGCACCGGGGAGCTGTTTTTT; cdr3_aa: CASSQRTGGTGELFF
v_call: TRBV15; clone_size: NA; d_call: NA; cdr3_length: 12; j_call: TRBJ2-5; cdr3_nt: TGTGCCACCAGGGACTTACAAGAGACCCAGTACTTC; cdr3_aa: CATRDLQETQYF
v_call: TRBV15; clone_size: few; d_call: TRBD2; cdr3_length: 17; j_call: TRBJ2-7; cdr3_nt: TGTGCCACCAGCAGAGATAGGTTGGGGTCGCGGGAGGGGGAGCAGTACTTC; cdr3_aa: CATSRDRLGSREGEQYF
v_call: TRBV5-1; clone_size: NA; d_call: TRBD1; cdr3_length: 16; j_call: TRBJ1-4; cdr3_nt: TGCGCCAGCAGCTTGGAGGTCAGGGGGACTAATGAAAAACTGTTTTTT; cdr3_aa: CASSLEVRGTNEKLFF
v_call: TRBV7-8; clone_size: NA; d_call: TRBD1; cdr3_length: 15; j_call: TRBJ2-4; cdr3_nt: TGTGCCAGCAGCTTAGGAGAGACAGGGGAAAACATTCAGTACTTC; cdr3_aa: CASSLGETGENIQYF
v_call: TRBV7-3; clone_size: NA; d_call: NA; cdr3_length: 17; j_call: TRBJ1-1; cdr3_nt: TGTGCCAGCAGCTCCCGCGGGGGCGGGAAATTGAACACTGAAGCTTTCTTT; cdr3_aa: CASSSRGGGKLNTEAFF
v_call: TRBV2; clone_size: NA; d_call: NA; cdr3_length: 15; j_call: TRBJ1-1; cdr3_nt: TGTGCCAGCAGTGACCCCGGGAGCGGCCGCACTGAAGCTTTCTTT; cdr3_aa: CASSDPGSGRTEAFF